This T cell receptor beta chain appears in the sequencing data of a study of blood T cell repertoires in COVID-19. The wider study: Both acute and convalescent COVID-19 samples were obtained from the United States, Italy and Spain. The cDNA or gDNA used as material had been derived from T cells, B-cell-depleted T cells, or PBMCs.

As handled by the study authors: Quantification of nucleated cells was approximated via reference gene primer amplification. Sequencing was performed with immunoSEQ multiplex PCR; in TCRdb, only in-frame clones are kept and a portion is missing. Clone size and the V and J calls come from that table; the DNA yielded D and trimming. The sample carries 110,000 to 150,000 clones, 80% to 85% recorded once. Germline values: CDR1 LGHDT, CDR2 YNNKEL (reference sequence). The CDR3 is made up of 13 amino acids. Trimming removed 5 bases from V and 6 bases from J; junction bases left unmatched: 5. Sequenced sample: peripheral blood. The chain is built from TRBV3-1 (or the pseudogene TRBV3-2) and TRBJ2-7, with TRBD2 matching over 9 bases. The receptor comes from a human donor in a cohort sampled during active COVID-19. The CDR3 DNA sequence: TGTGCCAGCAGCGCGGGAGGGGGGGTCGAGCAGTACTTC. This encodes CASSAGGGVEQYF.